The 13 T cell receptor beta chains below come from one sample, sequenced in a study of molecular identifiers for immune sequencing clone quantification. TCRdb passed the PCR reads through MiXCR, listing each CDR3 protein once. The repertoire includes more than 250,000 distinct CDR3 sequences, about a fifth of them detected once, and more than 0.8% sits in the top ten. Sequences were obtained from naive CD8+ T cells from blood, with Jurkat cell RNA spiked in. Sample subset: FACS-sorted CD8+CD4-CCR7+CD45RA+ naive T cells. The origin of the receptors is a human donor in good health. Some libraries in this study had Jurkat cell RNA spiked in.

The V gene is TRBV20-1, the J gene TRBJ2-2; 10 bases fit TRBD2. V was pared by 3 bases and J by 3 bases, with 13 bases of the junction left unmatched. Germline V gene lookup returns CDR1 DFQATT and CDR2 SNEGSKA (reference sequence). This CDR3 is built from 18 residues. The CDR3 DNA follows: TGCAGTGCTAGCCCGAATATAGGACTAGCGGTCTACACCGGGGAGCTGTTTTTT. Translation: CSASPNIGLAVYTGELFF.

This clonotype was counted a few times. The chain recombines TRBV7-9 with TRBJ2-3; the match to TRBD2 covers 7 bases. The germline V gene has CDR1 SEHNR and CDR2 FQNEAQ (reference sequence). The CDR3 loop spans 15 amino acids. The junction had 5 bases not matched to a gene; V was cut back by 1 base and J by 4 bases. The CDR3 is CASSLEAGVSDTQYF. The CDR3 DNA is TGTGCCAGCAGCTTAGAGGCGGGAGTCTCAGATACGCAGTATTTT.

This clonotype was observed many times. The chain joins TRBV28 to TRBJ2-7; D is perhaps TRBD1 (5 bases). The germline V and J ends were trimmed by 3 bases and 9 bases, with 15 bases remaining between them. Germline values: CDR1 MDHEN, CDR2 SYDVKM. The length of the CDR3 is 13 residues. The CDR3 nucleotides are TGTGCCAGCAGTTTGGACACTGGGGCTAGGCAGTACTTC. It yields the protein CASSLDTGARQYF.

This clonotype showed up many times. The CDR3 nucleotides read TGTGCCAGCAGTTACGTGCCCAGGGGGCATACAGATACGCAGTATTTT. It encodes CASSYVPRGHTDTQYF. The J gene is TRBJ2-3, the V gene TRBV6-5; 8 positions match TRBD1. V dropped 2 bases and J dropped 3; count of bases not matched to a gene: 7. Germline loops: CDR1 MNHEY, CDR2 SVGAGI. CDR3 length: 16 amino acids.

Ten or more counts support this clonotype. The chain recombines TRBV15 with TRBJ1-5; D ambiguous. Per germline, CDR1 LNHNV and CDR2 YYDKDF (reference sequence). V was pared by 2 bases and J by 3 bases, with 11 bases between. This CDR3 spans 15 amino acids. CDR3 amino acids: CATSRYSGNNQPQHF. The DNA of the CDR3 is TGTGCCACCAGCAGATATTCAGGTAACAATCAGCCCCAGCATTTT.

In its sample, this clonotype was seen many times. The V and J genes are TRBV29-1 and TRBJ2-7; no clear D. Germline-derived CDR1 and CDR2 are SQVTM and ANQGSEA. The CDR3 totals 12 residues. Trimming cost V 4 bases and J 3 bases, with 10 bases left between them. The CDR3 nucleotides read TGCAGCGTTGCTCTGGGGATCTACGAGCAGTACTTC. It codes for CSVALGIYEQYF.

In its sample, this clonotype was seen many times. The chain uses TRBV2 and TRBJ2-7; D ambiguous. There are 14 residues in the CDR3. Germline loops: CDR1 SNHLY, CDR2 FYNNEI. V gave up 3 bases and J gave up 1 base, with 10 bases separating them. CDR3 region: CASSELTASYEQYF. The CDR3 region has the DNA TGTGCCAGCAGTGAGCTGACGGCTTCCTACGAGCAGTACTTC.

The chain has TRBV3-1 and TRBJ2-5; D gene uncertain. Germline V gives CDR1 LGHDT, CDR2 YNNKEL (reference sequence). Deletions cut 0 bases from V and 5 bases from J, with 10 bases between. The length of the CDR3 is 14 residues. CDR3 loop: CASSQDVSLETQYF. The CDR3 nucleotides read TGTGCCAGCAGCCAAGACGTCAGTCTTGAGACCCAGTACTTC.

Comments on this clonotype: With a much larger clone just one base away, this may be a read error. Because the CDR3 is missing its conserved closing phenylalanine or tryptophan, this is likely a read error. V and J are TRBV27 and TRBJ2-6; 8 bases match TRBD1. CDR3 length equals 15 residues. The V and J ends lost 5 bases and 4 bases, in that order; junction bases with no gene match: 4. CDR1 and CDR2 (germline): MNHEY, SMNVEV (reference sequence). The CDR3 DNA sequence: TGTGCCAGCAGTAACAGGGGGGCCGGGGCCAACGTCCTGACTTCC. Its translation is CASSNRGAGANVLTS.

In this sample, this clonotype turned up a few times. The rearrangement links TRBV12-5 to TRBJ1-1, with a tentative D call TRBD1 (6 bases). The CDR3 runs to 15 residues. Germline values: CDR1 LGHNT, CDR2 FRNRAP. V shed 1 base and J shed 2 bases, with 11 bases lying between them. CDR3 sequence: CASGLEQGGNTEAFF. CDR3 bases: TGTGCTAGTGGTTTGGAACAGGGAGGCAACACTGAAGCTTTCTTT.

This clonotype has just a few counts. The chain uses TRBV13 and TRBJ2-7, with 7 bases identical to TRBD1. Germline CDR1 reads PRHDT; CDR2 reads FYEKMQ (reference sequence). Trimming at V came to 5 bases and at J to 2 bases, leaving 6 bases not matched to a gene. CDR3 size: 14 residues. CDR3 sequence reads: CASSEGRGPYEQYF. As DNA, the CDR3 is TGTGCCAGCAGCGAAGGTAGGGGGCCCTACGAGCAGTACTTC.

This clonotype came up many times. J is TRBJ2-2 and V is TRBV19; D might be TRBD2 (5 bases). V lost 7 bases to trimming and J lost 4 bases, with 13 bases between them. CDR1 and CDR2 from the germline V gene are LNHDA and SQIVND (reference sequence). The CDR3 length is 14 residues. The DNA for the CDR3 is TGTGCCAGTACTCAGATGGGAGTCACCGGGGAGCTGTTTTTT. Translated, it gives CASTQMGVTGELFF.

This clonotype was seen only a few times. The gene calls are TRBV6-6 and TRBJ2-7; D ambiguous. Germline CDR1 is MNHNY and CDR2 is SVGAGI (reference sequence). There are 14 residues in the CDR3. V was clipped by 4 bases and J by 0 bases, with 10 bases between them. The CDR3 DNA reads as TGTGCCAGCAGTTCCGGTCCGCGCTCCTACGAGCAGTACTTC. This codes for CASSSGPRSYEQYF.